This TCR beta chain was profiled in a study of CD8 T cells in ankylosing spondylitis. General observations from the study: CD8+ disease-linked clones were present at relatively low frequencies in blood. Prior work had noted some motif variants in reactive arthritis blood and synovial fluid.

This clonotype was detected many times. Its antigen is not known. This CDR3 spans 13 amino acids. Trimming took 5 bases from V and 7 from J, leaving 12 bases between them. Germline values: CDR1 MNHNY, CDR2 SVGAGI (reference sequence). Quantitative molecular-barcoded 5'-RACE generated the TCR beta libraries. TCRdb passed the 5' RACE reads through MiXCR, listing each CDR3 protein once. This sample has 200,000 to 300,000 distinct CDR3 sequences, with roughly 10% found just once. The chain carries TRBV6-6 and TRBJ1-5; D uncertain. The specimen was blood, either unsorted or a sorted T cell fraction (not recorded which). This TCR was recovered from a male donor with ankylosing spondylitis or in good health (not recorded which). For the CDR3, the DNA is TGTGCCAGCAGTGGCCGGGTGGACCAGCCCCAGCATTTT. It specifies CASSGRVDQPQHF.